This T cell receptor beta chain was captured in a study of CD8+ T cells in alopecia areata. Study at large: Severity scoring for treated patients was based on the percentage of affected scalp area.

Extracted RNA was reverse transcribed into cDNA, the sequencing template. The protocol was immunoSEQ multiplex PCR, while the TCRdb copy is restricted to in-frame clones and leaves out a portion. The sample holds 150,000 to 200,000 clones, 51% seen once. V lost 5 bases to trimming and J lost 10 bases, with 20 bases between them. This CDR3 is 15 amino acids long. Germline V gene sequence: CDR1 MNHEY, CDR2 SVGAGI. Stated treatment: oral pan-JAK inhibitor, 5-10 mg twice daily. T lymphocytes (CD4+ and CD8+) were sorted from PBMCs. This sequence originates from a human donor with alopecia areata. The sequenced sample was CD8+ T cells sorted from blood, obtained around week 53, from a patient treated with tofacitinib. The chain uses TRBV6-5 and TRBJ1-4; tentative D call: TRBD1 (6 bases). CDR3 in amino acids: CASSAVAGALGKLFF. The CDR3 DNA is TGTGCCAGCAGTGCCGTGGCGGGGGCACTCGGAAAACTGTTTTTT.